The clone carrying this TCR beta chain was seen ten or more times. PBMCs were sourced from around 10 ml fresh peripheral blood. This entry comes from a study of T cells in Graves' hyperthyroidism and ophthalmopathy. From RNA transcripts, TCR beta CDR3 regions were amplified. The primer set for the first-round RT-PCR of the TCR CDR3 was HTBI. TCRdb ran MiXCR on the multiplex PCR reads and lists one entry per CDR3 protein. The sample includes around 400,000 distinct CDR3 sequences, 13% to 15% of them seen just once. The trim removed 5 bases at V and 3 bases at J, leaving 4 bases unmatched. The CDR3 length is 16 residues. CDR1 SEHNR and CDR2 FQNEAQ come from the germline V gene (reference sequence).

This receptor was obtained from a woman aged 60-70 years with Graves' ophthalmopathy. The chain employs TRBV7-9 and TRBJ2-1; 13 bases agree with TRBD2. The sample consisted of blood. The CDR3 spells CASSRGTSGNYNEQFF. DNA for the CDR3: TGTGCCAGCAGCAGGGGGACTAGCGGGAACTACAATGAGCAGTTCTTC.